This T cell receptor (beta chain) was recovered during a study of graft-versus-host responses after intestinal transplantation. Assay: immunoSEQ multiplex PCR; the TCRdb copy retains only in-frame clones and omits some. Found here are 100,000 or so clones, around nine tenths of them singletons; the top ten hold approximately 0.18%. In the case of this clone: The antigen remains undetermined.

Specimen: unstimulated CD4+ T cells sorted from spleen or lymph node cells, collected before intestinal transplant. The TCR was taken from a human donor who received an intestinal transplant.

In DNA form, the CDR3 reads TGCGCCAGCAGCTTGGATATAGCGGGAGGACAGTTCTTC. Its translation: CASSLDIAGGQFF. This rearrangement joins TRBV5-1 to TRBJ2-1; TRBD2 matches 10 bases. The CDR3 runs to 13 residues. V lost 0 bases and J lost 13; bases outside the gene matches: 4. In germline, CDR1 is SGHRS, CDR2 YFSETQ.